These 20 T cell receptor beta chains were all obtained from the same sample, sequenced in a study of T cell therapy after organ transplantation. TCRdb's table, derived via immunoSEQ multiplex PCR, lists solely in-frame clones and lacks some. The sample includes 44,000 or so clones, approximately 94% of them seen just once. These receptors' targets are unknown. Sequencing was performed on CD8+ T cells from blood, taken before autologous CMV-specific T cell therapy. Receptor source: a human patient who had received a solid organ transplant and had CMV disease.

The V call is TRBV10-3, the J call TRBJ2-3, with a weak D call TRBD1 (6 bases). CDR1 and CDR2 from the germline V gene are ENHRY and SYGVKD. V was pared by 5 bases and J by 2 bases, with 17 bases between. This CDR3 is built from 16 residues. The CDR3 loop reads CAISPTPGQLTDTQYF. CDR3 nucleotide sequence: TGTGCCATCAGTCCTACACCGGGACAACTCACAGATACGCAGTATTTT.

The rearrangement links TRBV2 to TRBJ2-7; TRBD2 is a possible D gene (5 bases). The CDR3 spans 12 residues. CDR1 is SNHLY, CDR2 FYNNEI, per germline. Trimming removed 6 bases from V and 3 bases from J, with 9 bases in between. For the CDR3, the DNA is TGTGCCAGCAGCTCGGGGTTCTACGAGCAGTACTTC. Translated: CASSSGFYEQYF. Combining the CDR3 with reference TRBV2 and TRBJ2-7 gives the whole variable domain EPEVTQTPSHQVTQMGQEVILRCVPISNHLYFYWYRQILGQKVEFLVSFYNNEISEKSEIFDDQFSVERPDGSNFTLKIRSTKLEDSAMYFCASSSGFYEQYFGPGTRLTVT.

The genes are TRBV7-2 and TRBJ2-1; TRBD1 matches 11 bases. CDR1 SGHTA and CDR2 FQGNSA come from the germline V gene. The CDR3 loop spans 16 amino acids. The V gene end was trimmed by 3 bases and the J gene end by 2 bases; junction bases not matched to a gene: 3. The CDR3 here is CASSFPGQGAYNEQFF. The CDR3 coding sequence is TGTGCCAGCAGCTTTCCGGGACAGGGGGCCTACAATGAGCAGTTCTTC.

The chain has TRBV7-2 and TRBJ2-3, with 7 bases matching TRBD1. Losses at the gene ends were 7 bases for V and 4 bases for J; bases not matched to a gene: 11. This CDR3 comprises 15 residues. CDR1 is SGHTA and CDR2 is FQGNSA in the germline V gene. The CDR3 loop is CASTYSWQGADTQYF. CDR3 DNA sequence: TGTGCCAGCACCTATAGCTGGCAGGGGGCAGATACGCAGTATTTT. Combining the CDR3 with reference TRBV7-2 and TRBJ2-3 gives the whole variable domain GAGVSQSPSNKVTEKGKDVELRCDPISGHTALYWYRQSLGQGLEFLIYFQGNSAPDKSGLPSDRFSAERTGGSVSTLTIQRTQQEDSAVYLCASTYSWQGADTQYFGPGTRLTVL.

The rearrangement joins TRBV6-5 to TRBJ2-5; TRBD1 might be the D (5 bases). This CDR3 has 14 residues. V was pared by 2 bases and J by 4 bases, with 11 bases between. Germline CDR1 MNHEY, CDR2 SVGAGI. The CDR3 spells CASSYKQGLETQYF. CDR3 bases: TGTGCCAGCAGTTACAAGCAGGGATTAGAGACCCAGTACTTC.

The chain combines TRBV7-2 with TRBJ2-2, with 11 bases identical to TRBD2. The CDR3 is 16 residues long. The junction had 8 bases not matched to a gene; V was cut back by 4 bases and J by 7 bases. Germline CDR1 reads SGHTA; CDR2 reads FQGNSA. CDR3 DNA: TGTGCCAGCAGCTCTATCACCCTAGCGGGAGGCGGGGAGCTGTTTTTT. It is translated as CASSSITLAGGGELFF.

The chain joins TRBV19 to TRBJ2-1, with D possibly being TRBD1 (5 bases). This CDR3 has 14 residues. Looked up from germline, CDR1 is LNHDA and CDR2 is SQIVND (reference sequence). The V and J ends lost 8 bases and 0 bases respectively, with 11 bases between them. CDR3 region: CASDDSSSYNEQFF. DNA of the CDR3: TGTGCCAGTGATGACAGTAGCTCCTACAATGAGCAGTTCTTC.

V is TRBV28 and J is TRBJ2-5, with D tentatively TRBD2 (6 bases). Trimming left V 4 bases short and J 7 bases short, with 7 bases between. Germline values: CDR1 MDHEN, CDR2 SYDVKM. The length of the CDR3 is 11 residues. In nucleotides, the CDR3 is TGTGCCAGCAGTTGGGGAGGGACCCAGTACTTC. Its translation: CASSWGGTQYF.

The chain is built from TRBV7-9 and TRBJ2-5; a possible D gene is TRBD1 (5 bases). The CDR3 has 12 amino acids. With 5 bases removed from V and 8 bases from J, the gap between germline ends came to 12 bases. Germline V lookup: CDR1 SEHNR, CDR2 FQNEAQ (reference sequence). DNA of the CDR3: TGTGCCAGCAGCGGTACAGGCAAAACCCAGTACTTC. Residues: CASSGTGKTQYF. Filled out from reference TRBV7-9 and TRBJ2-5, the complete variable domain reads DTGVSQNPRHKITKRGQNVTFRCDPISEHNRLYWYRQTLGQGPEFLTYFQNEAQLEKSRLLSDRFSAERPKGSFSTLEIQRTEQGDSAMYLCASSGTGKTQYFGPGTRLLVL.

This rearrangement joins TRBV6-6 to TRBJ1-2; no firm D call. The CDR3 is 14 amino acids. CDR1 MNHNY and CDR2 SVGAGI come from the germline V gene (reference sequence). Trimming pared 2 bases from V and 3 bases from J, leaving 10 bases between. CDR3 sequence (DNA): TGTGCCAGCAGTTACGAGGGTGGGCACTATGGCTACACCTTC. As protein: CASSYEGGHYGYTF.

A single count supports this clone. The chain uses TRBV9 and TRBJ1-4; D unclear. V lost 4 bases and J 3 bases, leaving 10 bases between the germline ends. CDR3 length equals 14 residues. The germline CDR1 and CDR2 sequences are SGDLS and YYNGEE. CDR3 in amino acids: CASSPRVSNEKLFF. In DNA, the CDR3 is TGTGCCAGCAGCCCCCGGGTCTCTAATGAAAAACTGTTTTTT. The full variable domain, with the rest looked up from reference TRBV9 and TRBJ1-4, is DSGVTQTPKHLITATGQRVTLRCSPRSGDLSVYWYQQSLDQGLQFLIQYYNGEERAKGNILERFSAQQFPDLHSELNLSSLELGDSALYFCASSPRVSNEKLFFGSGTQLSVL.

This clone was recorded once. The genes are TRBV27 and TRBJ2-7, with D maybe TRBD2 (6 bases). This CDR3 spans 16 amino acids. The germline V gene encodes CDR1 MNHEY and CDR2 SMNVEV (reference sequence). Trimming cost V 1 base and J 3 bases, with 16 bases left between them. CDR3 sequence reads: CASSLLAGGMIYEQYF. The CDR3 DNA sequence: TGTGCCAGCAGTTTATTGGCCGGGGGAATGATCTACGAGCAGTACTTC.

In its sample, this clone was seen once. The rearrangement links TRBV27 to TRBJ2-3, with a tentative D call TRBD2 (5 bases). The CDR3 sequence is 12 residues long. V lost 2 bases and J lost 8, with 8 bases in between. Germline V gene data show CDR1 as MNHEY and CDR2 as SMNVEV (reference sequence). The CDR3 loop reads CASSLSSGTQYF. The CDR3 nucleotides are TGTGCCAGCAGTTTAAGCAGCGGTACGCAGTATTTT.

The CDR3 reads CASSEVAVYSNQPQHF. The CDR3 DNA sequence: TGTGCCAGCAGTGAAGTGGCAGTCTATAGCAATCAGCCCCAGCATTTT. The genes are TRBV6-1 and TRBJ1-5; the D is unclear. Germline lookup yields CDR1 MNHNS and CDR2 SASEGT. Deletions cut 1 base from V and 0 bases from J, with 10 bases between. The CDR3 length is 16 residues.

J is TRBJ2-5 and V is TRBV7-8; possibly TRBD1 or TRBD2 for D (5 bases each). V dropped 5 bases and J dropped 1 base, with 17 bases sitting between them. Germline loops: CDR1 SGHVS, CDR2 FQNEAQ. The CDR3 runs to 16 residues. DNA of the CDR3: TGTGCCAGCAGCGACGACAGACTAATCTCCCAAGAGACCCAGTACTTC. Residues: CASSDDRLISQETQYF.

The chain has TRBV14 and TRBJ2-7; D gene uncertain. The CDR3 is 12 amino acids. The ends were cut back, 5 bases at V and 2 bases at J, with 7 bases in the middle. Per the germline V gene, CDR1 is SGHDN and CDR2 is FVKESK. CDR3: CASSGITYEQYF. In nucleotides, the CDR3 is TGTGCCAGCAGCGGGATTACCTACGAGCAGTACTTC.

This clone was recorded a few times. The chain has TRBV5-6 and TRBJ1-1, with D hard to call. Deletions cut 0 bases from V and 0 bases from J, with 6 bases between. CDR1 and CDR2 (germline): SGHDT, YYEEEE. CDR3 length: 14 amino acids. CDR3 in DNA: TGTGCCAGCAGCTTGGATGTCATGAACACTGAAGCTTTCTTT. It encodes CASSLDVMNTEAFF. Filled out from reference TRBV5-6 and TRBJ1-1, the complete variable domain reads DAGVTQSPTHLIKTRGQQVTLRCSPKSGHDTVSWYQQALGQGPQFIFQYYEEEERQRGNFPDRFSGHQFPNYSSELNVNALLLGDSALYLCASSLDVMNTEAFFGQGTRLTVV.

This sequence joins TRBV10-2 and TRBJ1-5; D is ambiguous. V was trimmed by 0 bases and J by 5 bases, leaving 5 bases between them. The CDR3 spans 13 residues. Germline V gene sequence: CDR1 WSHSY, CDR2 SAAADI. The CDR3 reads CASSESAYQPQHF. DNA for the CDR3: TGCGCCAGCAGTGAGTCGGCCTATCAGCCCCAGCATTTT.

The chain couples TRBV5-1 to TRBJ1-2, with TRBD1 as a possible D gene (6 bases). The germline CDR1 and CDR2 sequences are SGHRS and YFSETQ. The V and J ends lost 2 bases and 4 bases respectively, with 15 bases between them. The CDR3 is made up of 15 amino acids. The CDR3 DNA sequence: TGCGCCAGCAGCTTATCCCAGGGGCCAGTCTATGGCTACACCTTC. Protein sequence: CASSLSQGPVYGYTF.

This sequence joins TRBV9 and TRBJ2-2, with TRBD2 matching 9 bases. This CDR3 comprises 18 residues. The germline gives CDR1 SGDLS, CDR2 YYNGEE. V gave up 0 bases and J gave up 4 bases; unmatched junction bases: 10. DNA of the CDR3: TGTGCCAGCAGCGTAGACGAAGCTAGCGGGGAATCCACCGGGGAGCTGTTTTTT. This encodes CASSVDEASGESTGELFF.